A selection of T cell receptor beta chains follows, all from one sample in a study of identical twins. TCRdb used MiXCR to reprocess the 5' RACE reads, holding one entry per CDR3 protein. The repertoire holds some 560,000 distinct CDR3 sequences, with around a tenth as singletons. The sample also formed part of further work on yellow fever vaccine responses in identical twins.

Sequenced: PBMCs. These receptors all come from a young woman in good health. CDR3s include the opening cysteine and the closing phenylalanine or tryptophan.

TRBV6-2/TRBV6-3,CASRTVRNQETQYF
TRBV7-2,CASSALSPEGQGYF
TRBV18,CASSPRERFEAFF
TRBV7-7,CASSLIAGETQYF
TRBV4-1,CASSQGWTVRVGEQYF
TRBV9,CASSRGGRNNEQFF
TRBV5-1,CASSSGQGTGTGELFF
TRBV7-2,CASSPQVVGISNQPQHF
TRBV11-1,CASSLRDYNEQFF
TRBV7-9,CASSTTATYEQYF
TRBV6-2/TRBV6-3,CASSYGGGSTEAFF
TRBV7-2,CASSRDREDTIYF
TRBV12-3/TRBV12-4,CASSRTGATNEKLFF
TRBV6-2/TRBV6-3,CASSYGWAENNEQFF
TRBV29-1,CSVARDYEQYF
TRBV29-1,CSARHGGAYEQFF